Below are 32 T cell receptor beta chains sequenced from a single sample in a study of shared clonotypes between healthy human individuals. CD8 cells regarded as naive lacked CD45RO, were positively chosen for CCR7, and omitted terminally differentiated effector memory CD45RA+ cells. Sequencing was performed with immunoSEQ multiplex PCR; in TCRdb, only in-frame clones are kept and a portion is missing. Seen here are about 680,000 clones, about 91% observed once, and the top ten hold 24%. The sequenced sample consisted of naive CD8+ T cells sorted from blood. These receptors all stem from a young man in good health.

The gene calls are TRBV7-8 and TRBJ2-7; 11 bases fit TRBD2. The germline V gene encodes CDR1 SGHVS and CDR2 FQNEAQ. Unmatched junction bases numbered 8, after V lost 5 bases and J lost 5 bases. CDR3 length: 15 amino acids. CDR3 coding DNA: TGTGCCAGCAGCCAAACTAGCGGGAGAAGCGACGAGCAGTACTTC. Its protein is CASSQTSGRSDEQYF.

V and J are TRBV23-1 and TRBJ2-7; D ambiguous. Being an ORF, TRBV23-1 has a function that is uncertain. The CDR3 runs 15 residues. V shed 2 bases and J shed 3 bases, with 14 bases lying between them. In DNA, the CDR3 is TGCGCCAGCAGTCAAATTCCCACAGAGATCTACGAGCAGTACTTC. It is translated as CASSQIPTEIYEQYF.

The chain uses TRBV7-7 and TRBJ2-2; 7 bases are shared with TRBD2. J was trimmed by 6 bases and V by 5 bases; bases with no gene match: 12. The germline CDR1 and CDR2 sequences are SSHAT and FNYEAQ (reference sequence). This CDR3 has 16 amino acids. The CDR3 here is CASSAASGLTPGELFF. In nucleotides, the CDR3 is TGTGCCAGCAGCGCCGCGTCGGGACTAACCCCCGGGGAGCTGTTTTTT. Based on the CDR3 plus reference TRBV7-7 and TRBJ2-2, the full variable domain is GAGVSQSPRYKVTKRGQDVTLRCDPISSHATLYWYQQALGQGPEFLTYFNYEAQPDKSGLPSDRFSAERPEGSISTLTIQRTEQRDSAMYRCASSAASGLTPGELFFGEGSRLTVL.

The J gene is TRBJ2-1, the V gene TRBV5-6; maybe TRBD2 (6 bases). Trimming stripped 0 bases from V and 2 bases from J, with 12 bases between. This CDR3 has 16 amino acids. Germline V CDR1 and CDR2: SGHDT, YYEEEE. The DNA of the CDR3 is TGTGCCAGCAGCTTGGTGGGTGGAGGGGCCTACAATGAGCAGTTCTTC. Protein: CASSLVGGGAYNEQFF.

This clone appeared a single time. This chain connects TRBV10-2 to TRBJ2-1; TRBD2 is a possible D gene (5 bases). V shed 3 bases and J shed 4 bases, with 13 bases lying between them. The germline gives CDR1 WSHSY, CDR2 SAAADI. The CDR3 spans 15 residues. This chain's CDR3 is CASSEILAGYNEQFF. As DNA, the CDR3 is TGCGCCAGCAGTGAAATCCTAGCAGGTTACAATGAGCAGTTCTTC.

In DNA form, the CDR3 reads TGTGCCAGCAGTTACGGGGGACAGGGGCTCTACGAGCAGTACTTC. Amino acids: CASSYGGQGLYEQYF. This rearrangement joins TRBV6-5 to TRBJ2-7; TRBD1 matches 10 bases. The CDR3 totals 15 residues. Germline CDR1 reads MNHEY; CDR2 reads SVGAGI. V gave up 2 bases and J gave up 3 bases; unmatched junction bases: 4.

This clone is a singleton in its sample. The rearrangement uses TRBV4-1 and TRBJ2-7; tentatively, D is TRBD2 (5 bases). Deletions cut 1 base from V and 0 bases from J, with 10 bases between. CDR3 length: 15 amino acids. Germline CDR1 and CDR2: MGHRA and YSYEKL. Written as DNA, the CDR3 is TGCGCCAGCAGCCAAGGTGTTAGCGCCTCCTACGAGCAGTACTTC. Its protein is CASSQGVSASYEQYF.

The chain is built from TRBV6-1 and TRBJ1-1; D is uncertain. The V gene lost 4 bases and the J gene lost 3 bases, with 15 bases spanning the gap. Germline CDR1 is MNHNS and CDR2 is SASEGT. There are 15 residues in the CDR3. The CDR3 bases are TGTGCCAGCAGTGGGAGATCGCCCCGGGACACTGAAGCTTTCTTT. It yields the protein CASSGRSPRDTEAFF.

The V gene is TRBV28, the J gene TRBJ2-1; D uncertain. V was shortened by 6 bases and J by 0 bases, with 18 bases between the two germline ends. The CDR3 loop spans 17 amino acids. Looked up from germline, CDR1 is MDHEN and CDR2 is SYDVKM. The DNA of the CDR3 is TGTGCCAGCAGCGCACTCGGCTTCGTCGGCTCCTACAATGAGCAGTTCTTC. As protein: CASSALGFVGSYNEQFF.

The V and J genes are TRBV10-3 and TRBJ1-1, with a weak D call TRBD1 (6 bases). V was trimmed by 4 bases and J by 0 bases, leaving 12 bases between them. Looked up from germline, CDR1 is ENHRY and CDR2 is SYGVKD. This CDR3 region has 15 residues. The CDR3 here is CAISVGQGMNTEAFF. The CDR3 DNA reads as TGTGCCATCAGTGTTGGGCAGGGGATGAACACTGAAGCTTTCTTT.

In DNA, the CDR3 is TGTGCCAGCAGCCTAGGGGCGGGAGCTACTTACGAGCAGTACTTC. This codes for CASSLGAGATYEQYF. This rearrangement joins TRBV11-2 to TRBJ2-7, with 7 bases lining up with TRBD2. Unmatched junction bases numbered 11, after V lost 5 bases and J lost 4 bases. CDR3 size: 15 residues. Germline V CDR1 and CDR2: SGHAT, FQNNGV.

V gene TRBV11-2 combines with J gene TRBJ2-7; 13 bases fit TRBD2. The CDR3 loop spans 15 amino acids. Per germline, CDR1 SGHAT and CDR2 FQNNGV. Germline trimming cut 4 bases from V and 3 bases from J; bases unmatched to any gene: 3. The CDR3 loop is CASSSGTSGIYEQYF. Written as DNA, the CDR3 is TGTGCCAGCAGCTCCGGGACTAGCGGGATCTACGAGCAGTACTTC.

This chain uses TRBV7-8 with TRBJ2-2, with D perhaps TRBD1 (6 bases). V was pared by 1 base and J by 4 bases, with 13 bases between. The CDR3 has 16 residues. Germline V lookup: CDR1 SGHVS, CDR2 FQNEAQ. CDR3 in amino acids: CASSLGPMGATGELFF. CDR3 in DNA: TGTGCCAGCAGCTTAGGGCCAATGGGGGCCACCGGGGAGCTGTTTTTT.

V gene TRBV29-1 combines with J gene TRBJ2-1, with D perhaps TRBD2 (6 bases). The V end was cut by 2 bases, the J end by 4 bases, with 15 bases between. Germline values: CDR1 SQVTM, CDR2 ANQGSEA. The CDR3 is 15 residues long. The CDR3 loop reads CSVEREDTPYNEQFF. CDR3 bases: TGCAGCGTTGAAAGGGAGGATACGCCATACAATGAGCAGTTCTTC.

The gene calls are TRBV7-8 and TRBJ1-2, with D possibly matching TRBD1 (5 bases). The CDR3 has 15 residues. The V gene's germline CDR1 is SGHVS and CDR2 FQNEAQ. Trimming removed 5 bases at V and 0 bases at J, with 13 bases between. CDR3 bases: TGTGCCAGCAGCCCCCGGGGGGATCCTAACTATGGCTACACCTTC. Encoded protein: CASSPRGDPNYGYTF.

J is TRBJ2-7 and V is TRBV7-9; tentatively, D is TRBD1 (6 bases). Trimming removed 5 bases from V and 1 base from J, with 12 bases in between. The CDR3 extends over 14 amino acids. From germline, CDR1 is SEHNR and CDR2 FQNEAQ (reference sequence). The chain's CDR3 is CASSPGTLSYEQYF. The CDR3 DNA sequence: TGTGCCAGCAGCCCCGGGACATTATCCTACGAGCAGTACTTC.

The J gene is TRBJ2-3, the V gene TRBV28; 8 positions agree with TRBD1. The CDR3 consists of 15 residues. The V and J ends lost 5 bases and 4 bases, in that order; junction bases with no gene match: 8. Germline CDR1 reads MDHEN; CDR2 reads SYDVKM. The CDR3 region is CASSLGRGRSDTQYF. As DNA, the CDR3 is TGTGCCAGCAGTCTGGGCAGGGGGCGTTCAGATACGCAGTATTTT.

V gene TRBV9 combines with J gene TRBJ2-2; 9 bases fit TRBD2. Trimming cost V 1 base and J 1 base; bases outside gene matches: 5. CDR3 length: 17 amino acids. The germline V gene encodes CDR1 SGDLS and CDR2 YYNGEE. The CDR3 sequence: CASSVRKAGGNTGELFF. DNA for the CDR3: TGTGCCAGCAGCGTAAGGAAAGCGGGAGGGAACACCGGGGAGCTGTTTTTT. Full variable domain (rest looked up from reference TRBV9 and TRBJ2-2): DSGVTQTPKHLITATGQRVTLRCSPRSGDLSVYWYQQSLDQGLQFLIQYYNGEERAKGNILERFSAQQFPDLHSELNLSSLELGDSALYFCASSVRKAGGNTGELFFGEGSRLTVL.

This rearrangement joins TRBV5-1 to TRBJ1-1; TRBD1 is a possible D gene (6 bases). The CDR3 is 17 amino acids. Trimming removed 3 bases at V and 0 bases at J, with 18 bases between. CDR1 is SGHRS, CDR2 YFSETQ, per germline. Here the CDR3 DNA reads TGCGCCAGCAGCTCATCAAACTCGGACAGTTTGAACACTGAAGCTTTCTTT. It is translated as CASSSSNSDSLNTEAFF.

J is TRBJ2-2 and V is TRBV5-5; TRBD2 aligns across 9 bases. This CDR3 has 14 amino acids. Unmatched junction bases numbered 1, after V lost 2 bases and J lost 5 bases. Germline V lookup: CDR1 SGHKS, CDR2 YYEKEE (reference sequence). This CDR3 reads CASSFLAGTGELFF. The CDR3 nucleotides are TGTGCCAGCAGCTTCCTAGCGGGAACCGGGGAGCTGTTTTTT.

The chain employs TRBV14 and TRBJ1-2; D is ambiguous. Germline lookup yields CDR1 SGHDN and CDR2 FVKESK. The CDR3 consists of 15 residues. With 4 bases removed from V and 2 bases from J, the gap between germline ends came to 14 bases. DNA for the CDR3: TGTGCCAGCAGCCTGGCGGGCACCTCCAACTATGGCTACACCTTC. Translation gives CASSLAGTSNYGYTF.

The chain combines TRBV7-9 with TRBJ1-5; 9 positions match TRBD1. Germline V lookup: CDR1 SEHNR, CDR2 FQNEAQ (reference sequence). The V and J ends lost 4 bases and 9 bases, in that order; junction bases with no gene match: 10. CDR3 length equals 15 residues. CDR3 loop: CASSSSRDRARPQHF. Written as DNA, the CDR3 is TGTGCCAGCAGCTCGAGCCGGGACAGGGCGAGGCCCCAGCATTTT.

The chain joins TRBV29-1 to TRBJ2-1; D possibly corresponds to TRBD2 (5 bases). Germline V gives CDR1 SQVTM, CDR2 ANQGSEA. V lost 7 bases, J lost 9 bases, and 19 bases lay in between. This CDR3 has 13 residues. Written as DNA, the CDR3 is TGCAGCGCCGACGGTCCCAGCGGTAGTGAGCAGTTCTTC. It specifies CSADGPSGSEQFF.

The chain combines TRBV7-9 with TRBJ2-7; 10 nucleotides line up with TRBD1. The J segment lost 9 bases and the V segment lost 2 bases, leaving 10 bases of the junction unmatched. CDR1 SEHNR and CDR2 FQNEAQ come from the germline V gene (reference sequence). CDR3 size: 15 residues. This chain's CDR3 is CASSLYRTGGSGQYF. CDR3 coding DNA: TGTGCCAGCAGCTTATATCGGACAGGGGGATCAGGGCAGTACTTC.

The chain recombines TRBV7-9 with TRBJ2-7; 11 bases are a match to TRBD2. Germline CDR1 and CDR2: SEHNR and FQNEAQ (reference sequence). With V trimmed by 8 bases and J by 4 bases, 7 bases remained unmatched. The length of the CDR3 is 14 residues. This CDR3 reads CASYSSGRAYEQYF. The CDR3 DNA follows: TGTGCCAGCTACAGTAGCGGGAGGGCGTACGAGCAGTACTTC.

V usage is TRBV6-5 and J usage is TRBJ1-5, with TRBD1 matching over 10 bases. Germline V lookup: CDR1 MNHEY, CDR2 SVGAGI. The V gene end was trimmed by 6 bases and the J gene end by 7 bases; junction bases not matched to a gene: 9. This CDR3 is built from 15 residues. DNA for the CDR3: TGTGCCAGCAGCCTATCCGGGACAGGGGCCCAGCCCCAGCATTTT. Translating gives CASSLSGTGAQPQHF.

This chain links TRBV27 with TRBJ1-1; D ambiguous. Germline assignment: CDR1 MNHEY and CDR2 SMNVEV (reference sequence). Trimming shortened V by 7 bases and J by 0 bases, and 27 bases separated the two germline ends. The CDR3 has 19 amino acids. The CDR3 loop reads CASNPSAGGSFLVNTEAFF. The CDR3 DNA is TGTGCCAGCAACCCATCAGCGGGTGGGAGCTTCCTCGTGAACACTGAAGCTTTCTTT.

This chain connects TRBV7-9 to TRBJ1-5; D remains ambiguous. The CDR3 loop spans 14 amino acids. Trimming took off 4 bases at V and 6 bases at J, with 13 bases between the two ends. Per the germline V gene, CDR1 is SEHNR and CDR2 is FQNEAQ (reference sequence). This chain's CDR3 is CASSSMGNIQPQHF. CDR3 DNA sequence: TGTGCCAGCAGCTCCATGGGGAATATTCAGCCCCAGCATTTT. The variable domain in full, with the rest retrieved from reference TRBV7-9 and TRBJ1-5, is DTGVSQNPRHKITKRGQNVTFRCDPISEHNRLYWYRQTLGQGPEFLTYFQNEAQLEKSRLLSDRFSAERPKGSFSTLEIQRTEQGDSAMYLCASSSMGNIQPQHFGDGTRLSIL.

This rearrangement joins TRBV7-9 to TRBJ2-7; TRBD2 aligns across 9 bases. The CDR3 spans 15 residues. The trim removed 5 bases at V and 0 bases at J, leaving 5 bases unmatched. Germline assignment: CDR1 SEHNR and CDR2 FQNEAQ (reference sequence). The CDR3 spells CASSPTSGSSYEQYF. CDR3 sequence (DNA): TGTGCCAGCAGCCCGACTAGCGGTAGCTCCTACGAGCAGTACTTC.

The chain uses TRBV5-4 and TRBJ2-7; D not certain. This CDR3 spans 14 amino acids. Per the germline V gene, CDR1 is SGHNT and CDR2 is YYREEE (reference sequence). Trimming took 1 base from V and 4 from J, leaving 12 bases between them. CDR3 amino acids: CASSLFGQKYEQYF. Here the CDR3 DNA reads TGTGCCAGCAGCTTGTTCGGGCAGAAATACGAGCAGTACTTC. The full variable domain, with the rest looked up from reference TRBV5-4 and TRBJ2-7, is ETGVTQSPTHLIKTRGQQVTLRCSSQSGHNTVSWYQQALGQGPQFIFQYYREEENGRGNFPPRFSGLQFPNYSSELNVNALELDDSALYLCASSLFGQKYEQYFGPGTRLTVT.

This chain uses TRBV29-1 with TRBJ2-7, with D perhaps matching TRBD2 (5 bases). Germline V lookup: CDR1 SQVTM, CDR2 ANQGSEA. Trimming cost V 2 bases and J 7 bases, with 18 bases left between them. This CDR3 is 14 amino acids long. The CDR3 spells CSVETGVAFKEQYF. CDR3 bases: TGCAGCGTTGAAACTGGCGTAGCGTTTAAAGAGCAGTACTTC.

The genes are TRBV27 and TRBJ2-7; D may be TRBD1 (5 bases). Germline V gives CDR1 MNHEY, CDR2 SMNVEV (reference sequence). Trimming took off 4 bases at V and 3 bases at J, with 10 bases between the two ends. CDR3 length: 13 amino acids. The CDR3, as DNA: TGTGCCAGCAGTTATGGGGCAGGCTACGAGCAGTACTTC. Protein product: CASSYGAGYEQYF.